One and the same sample provided the 10 T cell receptor beta chains below, sequenced in a study of blood T cells in healthy people across ages. The second PCR ran roughly 6 to 12 cycles with a sample-barcoded 5' primer and J-beta primers. TCRdb fed the 5' RACE reads into MiXCR, producing one record per CDR3 protein. The sample has around 1,500,000 distinct CDR3 sequences; roughly 27% are singletons. Sequenced: blood. These TCRs come from a young woman in good health.

The rearrangement links TRBV20-1 to TRBJ1-5; possibly TRBD1 for D (5 bases). Per germline, CDR1 DFQATT and CDR2 SNEGSKA (reference sequence). The CDR3 runs 17 residues. V lost 0 bases to trimming and J lost 4 bases, with 19 bases between them. Written as DNA, the CDR3 is TGCAGTGCTAGAGATTCCCTCAGGGACCCGAAAAATCAGCCCCAGCATTTT. Its translation: CSARDSLRDPKNQPQHF.

This chain joins TRBV6-5 and TRBJ2-3; D is unclear. Germline V gene sequence: CDR1 MNHEY, CDR2 SVGAGI. This CDR3 comprises 13 residues. The V and J ends lost 6 bases and 6 bases respectively, with 13 bases between them. The CDR3 region is CASRFGILDTQYF. The CDR3 DNA reads as TGTGCCAGCAGGTTCGGCATCTTGGATACGCAGTATTTT.

A word on this clonotype: A clone one base away is much larger, so this may be a read error. The chain couples TRBV29-1 to TRBJ2-4, with a weak D call TRBD2 (5 bases). The CDR3 has 9 residues. Trimming stripped 8 bases from V and 13 bases from J, with 12 bases between. Germline CDR1 is SQVTM and CDR2 is ANQGSEA. This CDR3 reads CSPEREQYF. The DNA of the CDR3 is TGCAGCCCCGAGAGGGAGCAGTACTTC. Drawing the rest from reference TRBV29-1 and TRBJ2-4, the complete variable domain is SAVISQKPSRDICQRGTSLTIQCQVDSQVTMMFWYRQQPGQSLTLIATANQGSEATYESGFVIDKFPISRPNLTFSTLTVSNMSPEDSSIYLCSPEREQYFGAGTRLSVL.

This sequence joins TRBV20-1 and TRBJ2-7; D is unclear. The end of the DNA fits TRBJ2-5 better, so the J call may be wrong. There are 13 residues in the CDR3. Per the germline V gene, CDR1 is DFQATT and CDR2 is SNEGSKA (reference sequence). CDR3 in amino acids: CSAFRSRGETQYF. The CDR3 DNA is TGCAGTGCCTTTCGCTCACGTGGGGAGACCCAGTACTTC.

This clonotype was counted a few times. The V gene is TRBV20-1, the J gene TRBJ1-4; D gene unclear. This CDR3 is 12 amino acids long. Germline V gene lookup returns CDR1 DFQATT and CDR2 SNEGSKA (reference sequence). Trimming stripped 5 bases from V and 7 bases from J, with 11 bases between. CDR3: CSAESGSEKLFF. CDR3 bases: TGCAGTGCTGAAAGCGGGTCTGAAAAACTGTTTTTT.

The chain carries TRBV15 and TRBJ2-6; either TRBD1 or TRBD2 may supply D (5 bases each). The CDR3 totals 18 residues. Deletions cut 5 bases from V and 0 bases from J, with 17 bases between. Germline V gives CDR1 LNHNV, CDR2 YYDKDF (reference sequence). The CDR3 loop is CATSPGGAGVSGANVLTF. The CDR3 region has the DNA TGTGCCACCAGCCCTGGGGGTGCAGGTGTCTCTGGGGCCAACGTCCTGACTTTC.

The rearrangement joins TRBV4-3 to TRBJ1-1; a weak D match, TRBD1 (6 bases). Germline V gene data show CDR1 as LGHNA and CDR2 as YSLEER. The CDR3 covers 14 residues. V was clipped by 3 bases and J by 4 bases, with 12 bases between them. CDR3 loop: CASSQDSDGTEAFF. The CDR3, as DNA: TGCGCCAGCAGCCAGGACAGCGACGGCACTGAAGCTTTCTTT.

This clonotype was picked up a small number of times. The chain employs TRBV6-2 or TRBV6-3 and TRBJ2-1, with unresolved D. Looked up from germline, CDR1 is MNHEY and CDR2 is SVGEGT. This CDR3 spans 13 amino acids. V was trimmed by 4 bases and J by 9 bases, leaving 13 bases between them. The CDR3: CASSLAIWGEQFF. The CDR3 DNA is TGTGCCAGCAGTTTGGCTATATGGGGTGAGCAGTTCTTC.

This clonotype was counted at least ten times. V usage is TRBV5-1 and J usage is TRBJ1-6; no definite D call. This CDR3 is 14 amino acids long. Germline V gene data show CDR1 as SGHRS and CDR2 as YFSETQ. Trimming stripped 0 bases from V and 9 bases from J, with 10 bases between. CDR3 sequence (DNA): TGCGCCAGCAGCTTGGAAGGGTTAGGTTCACCCCTCCACTTT. It encodes CASSLEGLGSPLHF.

This chain joins TRBV6-6 and TRBJ1-4, with D perhaps matching TRBD1 (5 bases). The V gene lost 5 bases and the J gene lost 10 bases, with 17 bases spanning the gap. The CDR3 totals 14 residues. Per the germline V gene, CDR1 is MNHNY and CDR2 is SVGAGI (reference sequence). The CDR3 spells CASSQPLGGGKLFF. The CDR3 DNA sequence: TGTGCCAGCAGTCAACCCCTTGGGGGGGGAAAACTGTTTTTT.